The T cell receptor beta chain under discussion was sequenced for a study of T cell repertoires in aging, cancer and after chemotherapy. In the study overall: Pre- and post-chemotherapy samples were paired from chronic lymphocytic leukemia patients treated with fludarabine- or bendamustine-based regimens.

V was trimmed by 7 bases and J by 3 bases, leaving 3 bases between them. The length of the CDR3 is 11 residues. Germline values: CDR1 SGHTA, CDR2 FQGNSA. Peripheral blood genomic DNA, not sorted cells or RNA, was the template. Points from the study as a whole: Across the chemotherapy interval, each cancer cohort showed higher median generation probability, suggesting thymic rebound.

This clonotype was counted many times. What it binds is unknown. TRB rearrangements spanning V, D and J were amplified using mixed TRB-A/B primers. TCRdb reprocessed the multiplex PCR reads with MiXCR, giving one entry per CDR3 protein. This table holds 6,500 to 9,500 distinct CDR3 sequences, 25% found once. The source is a human donor with a blood cancer. V gene TRBV7-2 combines with J gene TRBJ1-4; unclear D gene. The material sequenced was blood. CDR3 amino acids: CASTSNEKLFF. CDR3 DNA: TGTGCCAGCACCTCTAATGAAAAACTGTTTTTT.